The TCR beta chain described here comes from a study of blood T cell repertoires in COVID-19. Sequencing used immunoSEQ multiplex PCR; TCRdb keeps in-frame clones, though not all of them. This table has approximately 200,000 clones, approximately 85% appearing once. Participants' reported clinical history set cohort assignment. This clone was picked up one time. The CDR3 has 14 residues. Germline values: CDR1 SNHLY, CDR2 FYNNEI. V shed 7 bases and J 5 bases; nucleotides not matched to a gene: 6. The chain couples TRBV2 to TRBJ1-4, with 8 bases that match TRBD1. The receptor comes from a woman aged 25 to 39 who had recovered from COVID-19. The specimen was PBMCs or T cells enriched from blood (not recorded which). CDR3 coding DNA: TGTGCCAGCATGATCTGGGACAGGAATGAAAAACTGTTTTTT. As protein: CASMIWDRNEKLFF.